This TCR beta chain was sequenced in a study of beta chain features in type 1 diabetes. Since all of the isolated RNA was reverse transcribed, expressed TCRB transcripts were what got sequenced. The method was immunoSEQ multiplex PCR; TCRdb's version includes in-frame clones alone and lacks a portion of them. The table lists about 250,000 clones, about a tenth of them singletons. This clone was detected only a few times. The antigen is not known. V was shortened by 5 bases and J by 4 bases, with 15 bases between the two germline ends. Germline lookup yields CDR1 SEHNR and CDR2 FQNEAQ (reference sequence). The CDR3 runs 14 residues. Study-wide points: People with Type 1 diabetes carried modestly yet significantly shorter TCRB CDR3s in all four CD4+ subsets.

The sequencing sample was made of naive CD4+ T cells from blood. The genes are TRBV7-9 and TRBJ2-7, with D maybe TRBD2 (6 bases). The TCR was taken from a man aged 25-45 years with type 1 diabetes. The CDR3 is CASSPSGTSYEQYF. The CDR3 DNA is TGTGCCAGCAGCCCATCCGGGACTTCGTACGAGCAGTACTTC.